The clone carrying this TCR beta chain was counted once. The entry originates in a study of blood T cell repertoires in COVID-19. The germline gives CDR1 GTSNPN, CDR2 SVGIG (reference sequence). Losses at the gene ends were 2 bases for V and 5 bases for J; bases not matched to a gene: 8. The length of the CDR3 is 16 residues. Clones were sequenced by immunoSEQ multiplex PCR, and TCRdb holds only the in-frame ones, with some missing. The sample lists 150,000 to 250,000 clones, around 81% occurring once. The sequenced sample consisted of PBMCs or T cells enriched from blood (not recorded which). The V call is TRBV30, the J call TRBJ2-5, with 13 bases aligning to TRBD2. The source of this sequence is a middle-aged man who had recovered from COVID-19. The DNA for the CDR3 is TGTGCCTGGAGTATGGGACTAGCGGGGACGTTCGAGACCCAGTACTTC. The encoded protein is CAWSMGLAGTFETQYF.